The 19 T cell receptor beta chains listed next were all sequenced from one sample in a study of cytomegalovirus exposure and HLA in healthy donors. Researchers ran the PCR with 60 Vbeta and 13 Jbeta primers. The method was immunoSEQ multiplex PCR; TCRdb's version includes in-frame clones alone and lacks a portion of them. The sample includes more than 70,000 clones, roughly 72% of them seen just once. The sequencing input was PBMCs. The receptors originated from a man between 25 and 39 years old in good health and CMV-seropositive.

The chain's CDR3 is CTSSQGTTGILRQETQYF. DNA of the CDR3: TGCACCAGCAGCCAAGGAACTACGGGGATACTTCGCCAAGAGACCCAGTACTTC. This chain connects TRBV1 to TRBJ2-5; no check of the table's D call, TRBD2, against the DNA was made. TRBV1 is noted as a pseudogene. CDR3 length equals 18 residues.

V gene TRBV25-1 combines with J gene TRBJ1-6; D unresolved. CDR1 is MGHDK and CDR2 is SYGVNS in the germline V gene. V shed 4 bases and J shed 7 bases, with 5 bases lying between them. The CDR3 consists of 12 residues. For the CDR3, the DNA is TGTGCCAGCAGTGCCCCGAATTCACCCCTCCACTTT. Protein sequence: CASSAPNSPLHF.

V usage is TRBV28 and J usage is TRBJ2-5; D perhaps matches TRBD1 (6 bases). CDR1 MDHEN and CDR2 SYDVKM come from the germline V gene. CDR3 length equals 16 residues. V was pared by 4 bases and J by 2 bases, with 17 bases between. Here the CDR3 DNA reads TGTGCCAGCAGTTCCCGAATGGGTAGGGGGCAAGAGACCCAGTACTTC. This encodes CASSSRMGRGQETQYF.

The genes are TRBV28 and TRBJ2-1; a possible D gene is TRBD1 (6 bases). Germline CDR1 is MDHEN and CDR2 is SYDVKM. V lost 1 base to trimming and J lost 5 bases, with 15 bases between them. CDR3 length: 16 amino acids. The CDR3 region has the DNA TGTGCCAGCAGTTTATCAACCCCCCAGGGGAACAATGAGCAGTTCTTC. It specifies CASSLSTPQGNNEQFF. Variable domain in full (rest from reference TRBV28 and TRBJ2-1): DVKVTQSSRYLVKRTGEKVFLECVQDMDHENMFWYRQDPGLGLRLIYFSYDVKMKEKGDIPEGYSVSREKKERFSLILESASTNQTSMYLCASSLSTPQGNNEQFFGPGTRLTVL.

This clone was detected a few times. The J gene is TRBJ1-2, the V gene TRBV18; D is possibly TRBD1 (6 bases). V was pared by 2 bases and J by 1 base, with 14 bases between. The CDR3 spans 16 residues. Per germline, CDR1 KGHSH and CDR2 LQKENI. CDR3 loop: CASSPGGRLFNYGYTF. CDR3 nucleotides: TGTGCCAGCTCACCAGGGGGCCGATTATTTAACTATGGCTACACCTTC.

The CDR3 DNA sequence: TGTGCCAGTTCTTTCGACACTGAAGCTTTCTTT. This encodes CASSFDTEAFF. The gene calls are TRBV19 and TRBJ1-1; D is undetermined. The CDR3 runs 11 residues. The V end lost 8 bases, the J end lost 3 bases, and 7 bases lay between the germline ends. The germline gives CDR1 LNHDA, CDR2 SQIVND (reference sequence). The full variable domain, its missing parts supplied by reference TRBV19 and TRBJ1-1, is DGGITQSPKYLFRKEGQNVTLSCEQNLNHDAMYWYRQDPGQGLRLIYYSQIVNDFQKGDIAEGYSVSREKKESFPLTVTSAQKNPTAFYLCASSFDTEAFFGQGTRLTVV.

The J gene is TRBJ2-2, the V gene TRBV7-9, with TRBD2 matching 9 bases. This CDR3 has 15 residues. After removal of 1 base from V and 6 bases from J, the junction contained 3 bases not matched to a gene. Germline V lookup: CDR1 SEHNR, CDR2 FQNEAQ (reference sequence). The CDR3 is CASSLEPSGAGELFF. As DNA, the CDR3 is TGTGCCAGCAGCTTAGAGCCTAGCGGGGCCGGGGAGCTGTTTTTT.

The sample holds a few counts of this clone. The V gene is TRBV7-2, the J gene TRBJ2-5; TRBD1 matches 7 bases. CDR1 is SGHTA and CDR2 is FQGNSA in the germline V gene. V lost 6 bases and J lost 5; bases outside the gene matches: 9. The CDR3 extends over 14 amino acids. CDR3 residues: CASRKNTGEETQYF. Written as DNA, the CDR3 is TGTGCCAGCAGGAAAAACACAGGGGAGGAGACCCAGTACTTC.

The chain is built from TRBV5-1 and TRBJ1-2; TRBD1 matches at 8 bases. With 4 bases clipped from V and 5 bases from J, the junction kept 10 bases outside the gene matches. Germline CDR1 is SGHRS and CDR2 is YFSETQ. The CDR3 is made up of 15 amino acids. CDR3 region: CASSPSTGALYGYTF. The CDR3 region has the DNA TGCGCCAGCAGCCCTTCGACAGGGGCCTTGTATGGCTACACCTTC.

A few counts support this clone. This chain joins TRBV5-6 and TRBJ1-4; tentative D call: TRBD1 (6 bases). V was clipped by 0 bases and J by 8 bases, with 14 bases between them. The length of the CDR3 is 15 residues. CDR1 SGHDT and CDR2 YYEEEE come from the germline V gene. CDR3 DNA: TGTGCCAGCAGCTTGGATAGCAGGGGTGGGGAAAAACTGTTTTTT. It specifies CASSLDSRGGEKLFF.

The J gene is TRBJ1-2, the V gene TRBV30; 7 nucleotides match TRBD1. V shed 1 base, J shed 9 bases, and the junction held 2 bases outside the gene matches. Per the germline V gene, CDR1 is GTSNPN and CDR2 is SVGIG (reference sequence). This CDR3 is built from 11 residues. The CDR3 is CAWSETGSYTF. For the CDR3, the DNA is TGTGCCTGGAGTGAGACAGGGAGCTACACCTTC.

The chain employs TRBV7-2 and TRBJ2-7; 12 bases match TRBD2. After removal of 5 bases from V and 0 bases from J, the junction contained 2 bases not matched to a gene. The CDR3 contains 15 residues. The V gene's germline CDR1 is SGHTA and CDR2 FQGNSA. The DNA for the CDR3 is TGTGCCAGCAGCAAGACTAGCGGGGGCTCCTACGAGCAGTACTTC. Translating it yields CASSKTSGGSYEQYF. The variable domain in full, completed from reference TRBV7-2 and TRBJ2-7, reads GAGVSQSPSNKVTEKGKDVELRCDPISGHTALYWYRQSLGQGLEFLIYFQGNSAPDKSGLPSDRFSAERTGGSVSTLTIQRTQQEDSAVYLCASSKTSGGSYEQYFGPGTRLTVT.

J is TRBJ2-3 and V is TRBV9; TRBD2 matches at 14 bases. V was pared by 0 bases and J by 4 bases, with 4 bases of the junction left unmatched. Germline V gene data show CDR1 as SGDLS and CDR2 as YYNGEE. The CDR3 consists of 17 residues. DNA of the CDR3: TGTGCCAGCAGCGTAGGAGGGACTAGCGGGGGCCCAGATACGCAGTATTTT. Amino acids: CASSVGGTSGGPDTQYF.

The chain has TRBV28 and TRBJ1-2; possible D gene TRBD1, 6 bases. The CDR3 runs to 13 residues. The V gene's germline CDR1 is MDHEN and CDR2 SYDVKM. Trimming took 5 bases from V and 14 from J, leaving 21 bases between them. As DNA, the CDR3 is TGTGCCAGCAGTGGCAGGTCTGGGGGGGCCTCTACCTTC. It codes for CASSGRSGGASTF.

The rearrangement uses TRBV20-1 and TRBJ2-7; D not resolved. The CDR3 length is 11 residues. V lost 7 bases and J lost 2, with 9 bases in between. CDR1 is DFQATT and CDR2 is SNEGSKA in the germline V gene (reference sequence). The DNA of the CDR3 is TGCAGTGTGTCGGGTACCTACGAGCAGTACGTC. This encodes CSVSGTYEQYV.

This clone was seen a handful of times. The chain recombines TRBV5-6 with TRBJ1-1; TRBD1 matches at 9 bases. Trimming at V came to 2 bases and at J to 0 bases, leaving 5 bases not matched to a gene. This CDR3 has 16 amino acids. CDR1 is SGHDT and CDR2 is YYEEEE in the germline V gene. CDR3 region: CASSLLTGGMNTEAFF. The CDR3 region has the DNA TGTGCCAGCAGCTTATTGACAGGGGGTATGAACACTGAAGCTTTCTTT.

J is TRBJ2-7 and V is TRBV7-9, with 16 bases matching TRBD2. The J segment lost 5 bases and the V segment lost 4 bases, leaving 11 bases of the junction unmatched. This CDR3 is 18 amino acids long. Germline loops: CDR1 SEHNR, CDR2 FQNEAQ (reference sequence). Written as DNA, the CDR3 is TGTGCCAGCAGCTCAGGGACTAGCGGGGGGGGCCGCCGGGACGAGCAGTACGTC. Amino acid sequence: CASSSGTSGGGRRDEQYV.

This chain uses TRBV6-5 with TRBJ1-2; D uncertain. Trimming removed 5 bases from V and 8 bases from J, with 18 bases in between. The CDR3 covers 14 residues. Germline lookup yields CDR1 MNHEY and CDR2 SVGAGI. CDR3 region: CASSQSTTSKGYTF. Written as DNA, the CDR3 is TGTGCCAGCAGTCAAAGTACAACCTCCAAGGGCTACACCTTC.

This clone showed up just once. The V gene is TRBV28, the J gene TRBJ2-7; 8 bases align to TRBD1. Unmatched junction bases numbered 7, after V lost 6 bases and J lost 0 bases. In germline, CDR1 is MDHEN, CDR2 SYDVKM. The CDR3 has 15 residues. CDR3 in amino acids: CASSLTGASSYEQYF. Written as DNA, the CDR3 is TGTGCCAGCAGCTTGACAGGGGCGAGCTCCTACGAGCAGTACTTC.